This section outlines one T cell receptor beta chain sequence together with its context. The antigen remains unidentified. The entry originates in a study of shared clonotypes between healthy human individuals. The overall study: Per donor, CD8 memory used one plate, CD8 naive used two, CD4 memory used three and CD4 naive used three.

The V end was cut by 0 bases, the J end by 8 bases, with 14 bases between. Per germline, CDR1 GTSNPN and CDR2 SVGIG (reference sequence). The CDR3 consists of 14 residues. The study, taken as a whole, reports: In this cohort, only blood was sampled, and tissue repertoires likely differ.

In the original analysis: Junction-only sequences without quality scores came from ImmunoSEQ, so filtering differed. Assay used: immunoSEQ multiplex PCR; TCRdb lists only in-frame clones, some missing. V and J calls plus clone size are reproduced from that table; the DNA served to infer D and trimming. The sample yields about 1 million clones, around 76% seen once. The sample consisted of memory CD4+ T cells sorted from blood. The sample's subset: CD45RA-negative fraction. V usage is TRBV30 and J usage is TRBJ2-4; no definite D call. This clonotype was obtained from a young man in good health. The CDR3 reads CAWSVGGSLDIQYF. As DNA, the CDR3 is TGTGCCTGGAGTGTAGGTGGTAGTCTTGACATTCAGTACTTC.